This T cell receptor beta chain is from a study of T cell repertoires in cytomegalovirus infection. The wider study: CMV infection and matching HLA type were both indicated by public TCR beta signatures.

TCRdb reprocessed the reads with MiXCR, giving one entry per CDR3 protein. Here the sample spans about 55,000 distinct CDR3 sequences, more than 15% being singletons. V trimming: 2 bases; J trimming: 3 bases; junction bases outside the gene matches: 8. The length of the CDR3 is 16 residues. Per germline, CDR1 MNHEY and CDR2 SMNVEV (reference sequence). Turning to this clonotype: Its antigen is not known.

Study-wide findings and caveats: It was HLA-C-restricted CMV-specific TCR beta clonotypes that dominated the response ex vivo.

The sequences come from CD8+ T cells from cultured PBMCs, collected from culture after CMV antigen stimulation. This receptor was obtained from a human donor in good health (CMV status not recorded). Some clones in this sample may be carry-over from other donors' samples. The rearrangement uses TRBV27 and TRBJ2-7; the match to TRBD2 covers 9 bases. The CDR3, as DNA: TGTGCCAGCAGTTTAATCCCCGGGACTAGCAGCTACGAGCAGTACTTC. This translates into CASSLIPGTSSYEQYF.